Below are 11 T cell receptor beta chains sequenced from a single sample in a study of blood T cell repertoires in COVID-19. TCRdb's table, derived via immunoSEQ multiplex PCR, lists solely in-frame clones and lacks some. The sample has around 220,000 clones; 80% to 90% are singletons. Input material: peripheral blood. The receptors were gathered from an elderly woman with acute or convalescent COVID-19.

In DNA form, the CDR3 reads TGTGCCAGCAGTTACGGGGGGGGTTACTACGAGCAGTACTTC. Amino acid sequence: CASSYGGGYYEQYF. The chain links TRBV6-5 to TRBJ2-7; 7 bases match TRBD2. Trimming at V came to 2 bases and at J to 3 bases, leaving 4 bases not matched to a gene. This CDR3 is built from 14 residues. Germline-derived CDR1 and CDR2 are MNHEY and SVGAGI.

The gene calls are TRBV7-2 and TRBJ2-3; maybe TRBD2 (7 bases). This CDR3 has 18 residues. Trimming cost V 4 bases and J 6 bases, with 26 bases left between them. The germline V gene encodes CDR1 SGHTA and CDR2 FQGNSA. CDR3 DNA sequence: TGTGCCAGCAGCTCCCGCGATGGAGGGGGACTACTCCCGGATACGCAGTATTTT. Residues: CASSSRDGGGLLPDTQYF. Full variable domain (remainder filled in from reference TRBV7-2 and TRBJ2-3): GAGVSQSPSNKVTEKGKDVELRCDPISGHTALYWYRQSLGQGLEFLIYFQGNSAPDKSGLPSDRFSAERTGGSVSTLTIQRTQQEDSAVYLCASSSRDGGGLLPDTQYFGPGTRLTVL.

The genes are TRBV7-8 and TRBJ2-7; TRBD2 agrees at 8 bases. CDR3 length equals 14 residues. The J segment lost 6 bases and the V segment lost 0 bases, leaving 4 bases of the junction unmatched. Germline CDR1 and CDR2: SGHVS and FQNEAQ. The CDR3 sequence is CASSLAGTSVEQYF. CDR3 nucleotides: TGTGCCAGCAGCTTAGCCGGGACTAGTGTCGAGCAGTACTTC.

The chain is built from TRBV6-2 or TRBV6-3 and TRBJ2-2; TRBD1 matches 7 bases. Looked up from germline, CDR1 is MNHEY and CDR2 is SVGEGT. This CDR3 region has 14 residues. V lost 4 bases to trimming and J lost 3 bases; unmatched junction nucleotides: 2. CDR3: CASSSGQDTGELFF. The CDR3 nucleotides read TGTGCCAGCAGTTCCGGACAGGACACCGGGGAGCTGTTTTTT.

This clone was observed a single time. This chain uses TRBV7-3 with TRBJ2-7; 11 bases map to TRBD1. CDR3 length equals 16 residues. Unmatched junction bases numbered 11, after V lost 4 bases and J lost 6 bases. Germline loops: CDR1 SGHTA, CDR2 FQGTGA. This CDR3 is CASSSPGQGESGEQYF. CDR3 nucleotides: TGTGCCAGCAGCTCCCCGGGACAGGGGGAAAGCGGCGAGCAGTACTTC. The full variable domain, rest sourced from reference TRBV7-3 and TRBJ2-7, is GAGVSQTPSNKVTEKGKYVELRCDPISGHTALYWYRQSLGQGPEFLIYFQGTGAADDSGLPNDRFFAVRPEGSVSTLKIQRTERGDSAVYLCASSSPGQGESGEQYFGPGTRLTVT.

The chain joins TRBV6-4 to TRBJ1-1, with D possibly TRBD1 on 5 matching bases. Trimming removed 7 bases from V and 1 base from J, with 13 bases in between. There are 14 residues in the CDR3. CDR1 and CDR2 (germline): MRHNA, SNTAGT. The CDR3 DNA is TGTGCCAGCAAACCGGACATCGGGAACACTGAAGCTTTCTTT. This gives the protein CASKPDIGNTEAFF.

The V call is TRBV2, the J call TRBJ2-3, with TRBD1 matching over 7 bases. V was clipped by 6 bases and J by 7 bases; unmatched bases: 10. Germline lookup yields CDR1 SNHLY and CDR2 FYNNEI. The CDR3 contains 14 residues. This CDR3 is CASRTGSYGNTQYF. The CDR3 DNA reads TGTGCCAGCAGGACAGGGTCGTACGGGAATACGCAGTATTTT.

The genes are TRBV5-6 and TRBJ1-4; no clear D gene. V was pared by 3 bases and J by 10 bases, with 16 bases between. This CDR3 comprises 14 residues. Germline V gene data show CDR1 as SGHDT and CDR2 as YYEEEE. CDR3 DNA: TGTGCCAGCAGCTCGGGAAATCCGCAAGGAAAACTGTTTTTT. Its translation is CASSSGNPQGKLFF.

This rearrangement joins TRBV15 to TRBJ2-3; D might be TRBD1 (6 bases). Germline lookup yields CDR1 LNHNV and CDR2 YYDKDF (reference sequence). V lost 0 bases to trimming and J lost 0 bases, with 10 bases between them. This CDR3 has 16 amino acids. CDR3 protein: CATSRDLGASTDTQYF. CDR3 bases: TGTGCCACCAGCAGAGATCTGGGGGCGAGCACAGATACGCAGTATTTT.

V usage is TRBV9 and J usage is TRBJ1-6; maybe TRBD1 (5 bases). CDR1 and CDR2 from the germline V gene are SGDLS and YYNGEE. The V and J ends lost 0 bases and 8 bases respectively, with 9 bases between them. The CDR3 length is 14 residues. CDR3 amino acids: CASSVATGDSPLHF. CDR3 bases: TGTGCCAGCAGCGTAGCAACAGGCGATTCACCCCTCCACTTT.

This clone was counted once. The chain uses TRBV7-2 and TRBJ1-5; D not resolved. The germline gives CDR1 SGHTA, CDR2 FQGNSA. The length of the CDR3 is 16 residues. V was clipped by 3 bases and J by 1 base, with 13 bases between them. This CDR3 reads CASSLFGLGSNQPQHF. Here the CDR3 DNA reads TGTGCCAGCAGCTTGTTCGGACTTGGGAGCAATCAGCCCCAGCATTTT.